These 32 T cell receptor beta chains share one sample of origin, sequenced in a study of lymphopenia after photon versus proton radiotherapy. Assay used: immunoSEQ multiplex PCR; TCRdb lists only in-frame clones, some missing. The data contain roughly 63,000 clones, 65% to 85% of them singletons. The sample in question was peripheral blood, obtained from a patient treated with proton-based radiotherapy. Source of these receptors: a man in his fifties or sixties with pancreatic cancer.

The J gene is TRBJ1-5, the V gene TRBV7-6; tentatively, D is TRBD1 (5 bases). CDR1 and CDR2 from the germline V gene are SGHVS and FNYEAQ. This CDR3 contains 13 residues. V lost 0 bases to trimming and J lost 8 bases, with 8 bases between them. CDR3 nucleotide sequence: TGTGCCAGCAGCTTAGCGGGGGTGGAGCCCCAGCATTTT. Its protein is CASSLAGVEPQHF.

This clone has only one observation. In DNA form, the CDR3 reads TGTGCCACCAGCAGAGGACAGACAGGGAACTATGGCTACACCTTC. Its translation is CATSRGQTGNYGYTF. V gene TRBV15 combines with J gene TRBJ1-2, with 7 bases that match TRBD1. Germline-derived CDR1 and CDR2 are LNHNV and YYDKDF (reference sequence). J lost 2 bases, V lost 1 base, and 4 bases had no gene match. The CDR3 is 15 residues long.

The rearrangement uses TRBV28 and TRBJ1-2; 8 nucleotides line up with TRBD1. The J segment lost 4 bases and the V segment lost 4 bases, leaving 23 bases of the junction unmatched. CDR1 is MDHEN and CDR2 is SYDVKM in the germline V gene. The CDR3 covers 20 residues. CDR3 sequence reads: CASSSLHRGQGPSRGYGYTF. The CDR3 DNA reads TGTGCCAGCAGTTCGTTGCACCGTGGACAGGGCCCATCCCGTGGCTATGGCTACACCTTC.

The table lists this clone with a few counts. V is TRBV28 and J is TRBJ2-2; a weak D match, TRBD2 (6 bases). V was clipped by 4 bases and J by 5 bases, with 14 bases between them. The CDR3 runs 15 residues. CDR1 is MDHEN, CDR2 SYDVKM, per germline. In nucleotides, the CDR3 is TGTGCCAGCAGTTCCAAAGTCGGGGGTACCGGGGAGCTGTTTTTT. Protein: CASSSKVGGTGELFF.

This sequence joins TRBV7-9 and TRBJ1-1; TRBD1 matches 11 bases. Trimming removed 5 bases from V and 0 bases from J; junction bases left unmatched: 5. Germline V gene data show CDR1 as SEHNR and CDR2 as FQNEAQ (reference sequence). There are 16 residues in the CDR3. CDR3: CASSPGQGAVNTEAFF. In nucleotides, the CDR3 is TGTGCCAGCAGCCCAGGACAGGGGGCAGTGAACACTGAAGCTTTCTTT.

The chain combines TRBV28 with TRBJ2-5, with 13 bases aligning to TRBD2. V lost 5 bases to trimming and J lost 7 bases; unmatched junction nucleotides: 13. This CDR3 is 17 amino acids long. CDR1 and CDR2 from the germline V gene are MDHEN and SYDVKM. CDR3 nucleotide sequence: TGTGCCAGCAGTCCTACGACTAGCGGGAGGACCCGAGGGACCCAGTACTTC. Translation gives CASSPTTSGRTRGTQYF.

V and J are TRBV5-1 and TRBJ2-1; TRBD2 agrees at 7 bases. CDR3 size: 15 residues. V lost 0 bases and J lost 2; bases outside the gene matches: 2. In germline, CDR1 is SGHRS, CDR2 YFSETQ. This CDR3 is CASSLAGLAYNEQFF. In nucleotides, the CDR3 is TGCGCCAGCAGCTTGGCAGGACTAGCCTACAATGAGCAGTTCTTC.

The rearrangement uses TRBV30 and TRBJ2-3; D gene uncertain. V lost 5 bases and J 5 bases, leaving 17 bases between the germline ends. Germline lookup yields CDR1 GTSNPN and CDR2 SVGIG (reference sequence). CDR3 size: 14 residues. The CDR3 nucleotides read TGTGCCTGGTCGGTAACGGCAAGAGGAGATACGCAGTATTTT. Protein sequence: CAWSVTARGDTQYF.

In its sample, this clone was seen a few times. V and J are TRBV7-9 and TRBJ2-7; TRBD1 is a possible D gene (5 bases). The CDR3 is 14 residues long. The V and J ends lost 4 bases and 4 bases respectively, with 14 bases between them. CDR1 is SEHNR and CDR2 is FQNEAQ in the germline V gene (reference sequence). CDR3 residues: CASSSGSLSYEQYF. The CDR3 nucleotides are TGTGCCAGCAGCTCAGGGTCCTTAAGTTACGAGCAGTACTTC.

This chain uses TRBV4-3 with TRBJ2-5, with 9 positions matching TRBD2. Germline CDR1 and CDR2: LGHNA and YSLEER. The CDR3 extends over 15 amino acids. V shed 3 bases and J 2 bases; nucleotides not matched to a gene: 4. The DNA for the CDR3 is TGCGCCAGCAGCCATGCGACTAGCGGTCAAGAGACCCAGTACTTC. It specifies CASSHATSGQETQYF.

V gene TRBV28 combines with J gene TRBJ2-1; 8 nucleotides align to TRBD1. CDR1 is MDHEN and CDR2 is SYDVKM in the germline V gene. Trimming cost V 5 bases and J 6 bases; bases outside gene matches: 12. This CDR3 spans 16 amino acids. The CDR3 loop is CASSPIGTGGSNEQFF. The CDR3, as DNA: TGTGCCAGCAGTCCTATCGGGACAGGTGGGTCCAATGAGCAGTTCTTC.

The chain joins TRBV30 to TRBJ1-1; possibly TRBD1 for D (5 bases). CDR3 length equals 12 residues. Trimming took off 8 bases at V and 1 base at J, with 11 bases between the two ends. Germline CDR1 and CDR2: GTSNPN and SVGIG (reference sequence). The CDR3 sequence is CARTGGNTEAFF. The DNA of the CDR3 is TGTGCCCGGACGGGGGGGAACACTGAAGCTTTCTTT. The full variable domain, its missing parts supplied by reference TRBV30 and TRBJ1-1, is SQTIHQWPATLVQPVGSPLSLECTVEGTSNPNLYWYRQAAGRGLQLLFYSVGIGQISSEVPQNLSASRPQDRQFILSSKKLLLSDSGFYLCARTGGNTEAFFGQGTRLTVV.

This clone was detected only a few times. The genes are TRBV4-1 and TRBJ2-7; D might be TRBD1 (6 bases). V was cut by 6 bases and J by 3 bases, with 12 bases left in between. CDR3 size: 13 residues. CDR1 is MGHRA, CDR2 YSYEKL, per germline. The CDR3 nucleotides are TGCGCCAGCAGTCCAGGGGCCTACTACGAGCAGTACTTC. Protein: CASSPGAYYEQYF.

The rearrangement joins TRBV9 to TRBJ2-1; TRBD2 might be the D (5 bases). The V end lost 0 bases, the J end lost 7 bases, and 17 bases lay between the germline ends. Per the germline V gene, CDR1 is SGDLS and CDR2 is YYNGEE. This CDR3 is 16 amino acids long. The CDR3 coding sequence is TGTGCCAGCAGCGTAGTTTCGGCTAGCAACGGGAATGAGCAGTTCTTC. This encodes CASSVVSASNGNEQFF.

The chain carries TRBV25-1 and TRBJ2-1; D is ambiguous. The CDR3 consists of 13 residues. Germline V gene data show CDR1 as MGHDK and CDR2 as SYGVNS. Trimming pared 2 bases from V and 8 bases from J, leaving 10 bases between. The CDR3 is CASSEVLGDEQFF. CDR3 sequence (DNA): TGTGCCAGCAGTGAAGTGTTGGGCGATGAGCAGTTCTTC. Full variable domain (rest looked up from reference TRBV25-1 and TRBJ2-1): EADIYQTPRYLVIGTGKKITLECSQTMGHDKMYWYQQDPGMELHLIHYSYGVNSTEKGDLSSESTVSRIRTEHFPLTLESARPSHTSQYLCASSEVLGDEQFFGPGTRLTVL.

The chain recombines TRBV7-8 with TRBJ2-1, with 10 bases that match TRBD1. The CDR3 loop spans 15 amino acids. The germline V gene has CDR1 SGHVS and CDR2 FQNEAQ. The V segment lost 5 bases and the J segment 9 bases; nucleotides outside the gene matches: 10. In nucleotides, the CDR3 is TGTGCCAGCAGCAGGGCCGGGACAGGGGTGGGTGAGCAGTTCTTC. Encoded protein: CASSRAGTGVGEQFF.

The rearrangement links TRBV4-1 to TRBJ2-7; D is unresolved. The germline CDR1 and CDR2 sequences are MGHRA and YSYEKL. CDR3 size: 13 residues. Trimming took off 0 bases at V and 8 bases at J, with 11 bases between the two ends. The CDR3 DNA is TGCGCCAGCAGCCAAGAGCGAGGTTTTCAGCAGTACTTC. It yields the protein CASSQERGFQQYF.

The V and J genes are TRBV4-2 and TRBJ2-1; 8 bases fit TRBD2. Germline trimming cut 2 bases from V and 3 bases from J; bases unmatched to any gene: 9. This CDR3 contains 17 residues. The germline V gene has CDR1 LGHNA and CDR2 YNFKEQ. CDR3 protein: CASSQPSSGSVYNEQFF. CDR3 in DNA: TGTGCCAGCAGCCAACCCTCCAGCGGGAGCGTCTACAATGAGCAGTTCTTC.

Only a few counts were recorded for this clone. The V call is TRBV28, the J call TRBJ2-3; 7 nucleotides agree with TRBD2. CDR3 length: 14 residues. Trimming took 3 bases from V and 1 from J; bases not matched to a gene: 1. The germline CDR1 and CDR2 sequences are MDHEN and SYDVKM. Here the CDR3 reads CASSFLAGTDTQYF. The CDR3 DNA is TGTGCCAGCAGTTTCCTAGCGGGCACAGATACGCAGTATTTT.

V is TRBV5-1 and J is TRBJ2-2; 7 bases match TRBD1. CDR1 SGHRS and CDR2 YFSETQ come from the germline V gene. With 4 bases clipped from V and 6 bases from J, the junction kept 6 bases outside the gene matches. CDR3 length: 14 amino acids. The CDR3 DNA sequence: TGCGCCAGCAGCCTACAGACAGGGCCCGGGGAGCTGTTTTTT. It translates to CASSLQTGPGELFF.

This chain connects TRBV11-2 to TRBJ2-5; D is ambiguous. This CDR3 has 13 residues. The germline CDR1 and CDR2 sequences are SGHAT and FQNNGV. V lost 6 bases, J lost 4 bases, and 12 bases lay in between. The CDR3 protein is CASRPSGRETQYF. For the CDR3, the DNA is TGTGCCAGCAGACCTAGTGGCAGAGAGACCCAGTACTTC. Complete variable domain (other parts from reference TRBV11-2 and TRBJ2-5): EAGVAQSPRYKIIEKRQSVAFWCNPISGHATLYWYQQILGQGPKLLIQFQNNGVVDDSQLPKDRFSAERLKGVDSTLKIQPAKLEDSAVYLCASRPSGRETQYFGPGTRLLVL.

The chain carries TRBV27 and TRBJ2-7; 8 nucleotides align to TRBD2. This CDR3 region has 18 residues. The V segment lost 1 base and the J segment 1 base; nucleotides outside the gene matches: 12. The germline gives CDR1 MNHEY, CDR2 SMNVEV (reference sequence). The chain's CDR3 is CASSLYGLASGFSYEQYF. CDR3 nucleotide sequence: TGTGCCAGCAGTTTATACGGGCTGGCTAGCGGGTTTTCCTACGAGCAGTACTTC.

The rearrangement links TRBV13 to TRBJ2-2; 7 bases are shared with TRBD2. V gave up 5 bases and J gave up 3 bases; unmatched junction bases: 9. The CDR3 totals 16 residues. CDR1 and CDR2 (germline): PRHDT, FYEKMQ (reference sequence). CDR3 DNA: TGTGCCAGCAGCCCCAGCGGGATCGGATACACCGGGGAGCTGTTTTTT. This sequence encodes CASSPSGIGYTGELFF. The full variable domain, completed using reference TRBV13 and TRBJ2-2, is AAGVIQSPRHLIKEKRETATLKCYPIPRHDTVYWYQQGPGQDPQFLISFYEKMQSDKGSIPDRFSAQQFSDYHSELNMSSLELGDSALYFCASSPSGIGYTGELFFGEGSRLTVL.

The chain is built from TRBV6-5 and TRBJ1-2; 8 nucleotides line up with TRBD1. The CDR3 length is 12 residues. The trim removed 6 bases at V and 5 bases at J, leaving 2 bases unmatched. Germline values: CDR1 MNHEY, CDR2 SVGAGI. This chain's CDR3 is CASRRQGYGYTF. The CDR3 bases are TGTGCCAGCAGGCGACAGGGGTATGGCTACACCTTC.

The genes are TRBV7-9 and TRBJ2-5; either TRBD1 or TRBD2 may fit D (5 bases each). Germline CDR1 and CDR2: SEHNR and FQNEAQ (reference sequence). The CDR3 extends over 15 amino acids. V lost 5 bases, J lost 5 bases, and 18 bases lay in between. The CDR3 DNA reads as TGTGCCAGCAGCCCATCCCGGGTAGGGACCGAGACCCAGTACTTC. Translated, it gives CASSPSRVGTETQYF.

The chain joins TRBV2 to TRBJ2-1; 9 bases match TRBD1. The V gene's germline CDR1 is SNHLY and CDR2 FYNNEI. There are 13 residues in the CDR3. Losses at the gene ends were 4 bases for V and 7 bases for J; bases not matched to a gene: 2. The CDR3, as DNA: TGTGCCAGCAGTGGACAGGGGGGGAATGAGCAGTTCTTC. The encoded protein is CASSGQGGNEQFF.

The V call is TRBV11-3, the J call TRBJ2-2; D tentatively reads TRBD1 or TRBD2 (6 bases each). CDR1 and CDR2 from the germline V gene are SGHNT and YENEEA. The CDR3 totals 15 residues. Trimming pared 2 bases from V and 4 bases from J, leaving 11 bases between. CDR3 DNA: TGTGCCAGCAGCTTAAGAGGGGGGACCACCGGGGAGCTGTTTTTT. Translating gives CASSLRGGTTGELFF.

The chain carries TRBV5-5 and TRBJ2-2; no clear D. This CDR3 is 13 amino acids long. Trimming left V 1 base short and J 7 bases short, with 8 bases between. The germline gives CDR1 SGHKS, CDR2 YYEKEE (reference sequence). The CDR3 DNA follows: TGTGCCAGCAGCTTGCTCTCTGGCGGGGAGCTGTTTTTT. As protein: CASSLLSGGELFF. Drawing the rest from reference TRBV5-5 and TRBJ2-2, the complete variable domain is DAGVTQSPTHLIKTRGQQVTLRCSPISGHKSVSWYQQVLGQGPQFIFQYYEKEERGRGNFPDRFSARQFPNYSSELNVNALLLGDSALYLCASSLLSGGELFFGEGSRLTVL.

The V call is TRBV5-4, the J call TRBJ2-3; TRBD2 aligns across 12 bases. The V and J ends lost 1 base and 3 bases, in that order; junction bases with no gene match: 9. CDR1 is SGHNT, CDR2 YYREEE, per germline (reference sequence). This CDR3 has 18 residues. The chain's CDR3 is CASSLKLAGGGRTDTQYF. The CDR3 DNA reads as TGTGCCAGCAGCTTGAAGCTAGCGGGAGGGGGTAGGACAGATACGCAGTATTTT.

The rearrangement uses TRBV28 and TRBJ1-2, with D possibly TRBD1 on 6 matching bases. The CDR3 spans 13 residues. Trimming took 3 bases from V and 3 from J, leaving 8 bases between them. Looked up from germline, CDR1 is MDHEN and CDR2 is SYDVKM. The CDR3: CASSFNRDYGYTF. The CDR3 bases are TGTGCCAGCAGTTTCAACAGGGACTATGGCTACACCTTC.

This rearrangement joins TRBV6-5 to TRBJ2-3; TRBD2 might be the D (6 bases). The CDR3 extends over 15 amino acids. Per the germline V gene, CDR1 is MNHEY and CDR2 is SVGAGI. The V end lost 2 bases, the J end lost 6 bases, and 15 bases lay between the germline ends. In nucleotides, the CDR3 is TGTGCCAGCAGTTACCGTGGGACTGCGGGGGATACGCAGTATTTT. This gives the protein CASSYRGTAGDTQYF.

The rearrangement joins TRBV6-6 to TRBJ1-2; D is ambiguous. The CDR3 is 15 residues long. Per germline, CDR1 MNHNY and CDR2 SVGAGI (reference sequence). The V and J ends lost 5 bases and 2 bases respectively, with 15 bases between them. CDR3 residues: CASSLESRVNYGYTF. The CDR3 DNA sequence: TGTGCCAGCAGTCTCGAGTCTCGGGTCAACTATGGCTACACCTTC.